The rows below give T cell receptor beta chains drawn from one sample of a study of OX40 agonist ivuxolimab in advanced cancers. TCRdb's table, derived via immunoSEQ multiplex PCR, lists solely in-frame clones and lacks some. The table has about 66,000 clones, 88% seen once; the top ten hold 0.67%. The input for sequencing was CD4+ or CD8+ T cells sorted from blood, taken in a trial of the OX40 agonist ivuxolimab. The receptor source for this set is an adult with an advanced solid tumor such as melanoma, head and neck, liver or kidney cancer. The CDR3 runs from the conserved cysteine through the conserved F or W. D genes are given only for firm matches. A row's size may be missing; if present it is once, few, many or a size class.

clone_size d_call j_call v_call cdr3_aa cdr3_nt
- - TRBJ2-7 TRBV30 CAWRRQMSSYEQYF TGTGCCTGGAGACGACAGATGAGCTCCTACGAGCAGTACTTC
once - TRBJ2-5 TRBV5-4 CARRETQYF TGTGCCAGACGAGAGACCCAGTACTTC
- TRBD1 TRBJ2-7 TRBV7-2 CASSLEGTGSYEQYF TGTGCCAGCAGCTTAGAAGGGACAGGCTCCTACGAGCAGTACTTC
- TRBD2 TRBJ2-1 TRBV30 CAWTSGYEQFF TGTGCCTGGACTAGCGGTTATGAGCAGTTCTTC
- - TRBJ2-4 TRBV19 CASSPENIQYF TGTGCCAGTAGCCCTGAGAACATTCAGTACTTC
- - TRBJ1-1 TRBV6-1 CASNMNRVNTEAFF TGTGCCAGCAATATGAACAGGGTGAACACTGAAGCTTTCTTT
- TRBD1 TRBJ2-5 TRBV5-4 CASSLAGGETQYF TGTGCCAGCAGCTTAGCAGGGGGAGAGACCCAGTACTTC
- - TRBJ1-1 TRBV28 CATLLGMNTEAFF TGTGCCACCCTATTGGGAATGAACACTGAAGCTTTCTTT
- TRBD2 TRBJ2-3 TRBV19 CASSLAGGDTQYF TGTGCCAGTAGTCTAGCGGGTGGAGATACGCAGTATTTT
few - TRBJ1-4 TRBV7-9 CASSKIRDTDEKLFF TGTGCCAGCAGCAAAATCAGGGACACCGATGAAAAACTGTTTTTT
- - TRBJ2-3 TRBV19 CASSQDTQYF TGTGCCAGTAGTCAGGATACGCAGTATTTT
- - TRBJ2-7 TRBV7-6 CASSPVVQMGYEQYF TGTGCCAGCAGCCCGGTCGTCCAAATGGGTTACGAGCAGTACTTC
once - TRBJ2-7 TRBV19 CASSIGGNFGIYEQYF TGTGCCAGTAGTATTGGCGGGAATTTCGGTATCTACGAGCAGTACTTC
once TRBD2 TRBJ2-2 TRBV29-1 CSVRTSGVNTGELFF TGCAGCGTGAGGACTAGCGGGGTGAACACCGGGGAGCTGTTTTTT
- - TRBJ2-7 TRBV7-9 CASSAGGAGGYEQYF TGTGCCAGCAGCGCCGGCGGGGCTGGGGGTTACGAGCAGTACTTC
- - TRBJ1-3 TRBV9 CASSPDSSGNTIYF TGTGCCAGCAGCCCCGACAGCTCTGGAAACACCATATATTTT